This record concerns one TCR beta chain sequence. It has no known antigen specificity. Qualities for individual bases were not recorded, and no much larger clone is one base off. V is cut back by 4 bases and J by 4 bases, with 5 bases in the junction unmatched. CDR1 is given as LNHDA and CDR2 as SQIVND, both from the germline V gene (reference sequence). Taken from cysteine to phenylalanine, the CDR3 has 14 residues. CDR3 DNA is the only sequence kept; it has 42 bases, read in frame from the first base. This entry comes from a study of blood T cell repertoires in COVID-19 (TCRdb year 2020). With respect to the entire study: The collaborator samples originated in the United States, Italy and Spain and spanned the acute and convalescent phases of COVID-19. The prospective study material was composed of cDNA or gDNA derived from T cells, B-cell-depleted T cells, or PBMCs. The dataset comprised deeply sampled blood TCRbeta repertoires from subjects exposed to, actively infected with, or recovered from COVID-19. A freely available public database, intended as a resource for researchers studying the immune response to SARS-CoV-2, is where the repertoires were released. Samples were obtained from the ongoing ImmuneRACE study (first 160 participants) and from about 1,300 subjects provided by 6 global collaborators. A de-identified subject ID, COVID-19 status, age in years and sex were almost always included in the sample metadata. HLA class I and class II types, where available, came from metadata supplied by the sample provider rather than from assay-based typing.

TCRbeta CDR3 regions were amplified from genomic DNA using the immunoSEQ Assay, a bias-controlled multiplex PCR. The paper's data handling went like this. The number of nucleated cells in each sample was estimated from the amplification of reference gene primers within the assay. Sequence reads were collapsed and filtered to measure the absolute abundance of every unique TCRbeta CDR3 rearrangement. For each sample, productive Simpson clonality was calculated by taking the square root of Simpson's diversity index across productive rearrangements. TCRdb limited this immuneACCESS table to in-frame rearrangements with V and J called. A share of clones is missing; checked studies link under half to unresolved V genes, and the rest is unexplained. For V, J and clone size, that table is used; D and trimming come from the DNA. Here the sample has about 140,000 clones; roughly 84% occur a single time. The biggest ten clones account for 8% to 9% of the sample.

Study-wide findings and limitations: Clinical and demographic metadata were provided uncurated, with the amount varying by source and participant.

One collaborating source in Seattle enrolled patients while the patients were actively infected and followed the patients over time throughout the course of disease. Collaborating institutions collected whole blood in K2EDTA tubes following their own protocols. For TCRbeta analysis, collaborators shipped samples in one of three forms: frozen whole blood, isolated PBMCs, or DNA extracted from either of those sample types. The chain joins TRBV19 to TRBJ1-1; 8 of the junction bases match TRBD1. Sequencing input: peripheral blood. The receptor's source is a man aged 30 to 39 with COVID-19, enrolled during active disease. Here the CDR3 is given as CASSTTGVGTEAFF. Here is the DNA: TGTGCCAGTAGTACGACAGGGGTCGGCACTGAAGCTTTCTTT. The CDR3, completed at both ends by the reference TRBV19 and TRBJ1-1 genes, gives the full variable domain DGGITQSPKYLFRKEGQNVTLSCEQNLNHDAMYWYRQDPGQGLRLIYYSQIVNDFQKGDIAEGYSVSREKKESFPLTVTSAQKNPTAFYLCASSTTGVGTEAFFGQGTRLTVV.